Below are 25 T cell receptor beta chains sequenced from a single sample in a study of T-cell reconstitution after alpha-beta-depleted transplantation in children. Notes on the study in general: From newly produced T cells came most of the T-cell counts and diversity one year after transplant.

No cognate antigen is known for these TCRs. Unique molecular identifiers were incorporated during preparation of the TCRbeta library. TCRdb processed the PCR reads anew with MiXCR; each CDR3 protein has one entry. This sample has about 300,000 distinct CDR3 sequences; roughly 7.8% occur once, and the top ten carry approximately 8.2%. The material sequenced was peripheral blood, taken 360 days after TCRalphabeta/CD19-depleted stem cell transplant. These receptors originate from a female patient between 2 and 10 years old who had a stem cell transplant for Fanconi anemia, so the T cells may come from the graft donor.

The CDR3 loop reads CASSQDFLPGQGVAAGYTF. As DNA, the CDR3 is TGTGCCAGCAGCCAGGATTTCTTACCGGGACAGGGAGTAGCGGCTGGCTACACCTTC. The chain is built from TRBV4-2 and TRBJ1-2; 9 positions agree with TRBD1. This CDR3 has 19 residues. The junction had 21 bases not matched to a gene; V was cut back by 3 bases and J by 7 bases. CDR1 and CDR2 from the germline V gene are LGHNA and YNFKEQ.

The sample holds one count of this clonotype. This sequence is one base from a far larger clone and is likely a read error. Because the CDR3 is missing its conserved closing phenylalanine or tryptophan, this is likely a read error. The chain has TRBV4-2 and TRBJ1-1, with D unresolved. Germline lookup yields CDR1 LGHNA and CDR2 YNFKEQ. The V end was cut by 0 bases, the J end by 1 base, with 3 bases between. The CDR3 contains 13 residues. This chain's CDR3 is CASSQDRNTEAFY. The CDR3 DNA follows: TGTGCCAGCAGCCAAGACAGGAACACTGAAGCTTTCTAT.

The genes are TRBV12-3 or TRBV12-4 and TRBJ1-5; no definite D call. V was shortened by 6 bases and J by 0 bases, with 6 bases between the two germline ends. CDR3 length: 13 amino acids. CDR3 amino acids: CASSPHSNQPQHF. For the CDR3, the DNA is TGTGCCAGCAGCCCGCATAGCAATCAGCCCCAGCATTTT.

This clonotype was observed many times. The CDR3 DNA reads TGTGCCAGCAGCCAGGACAGGAAGATTGGTGAAAAACTGTTTTTT. Protein: CASSQDRKIGEKLFF. The V and J genes are TRBV3-1 and TRBJ1-4; TRBD1 aligns across 7 bases. Germline CDR1 is LGHDT and CDR2 is YNNKEL (reference sequence). This CDR3 is 15 amino acids long. V trimming: 3 bases; J trimming: 7 bases; junction bases outside the gene matches: 8.

This clonotype was detected ten times or more. This chain links TRBV7-3 with TRBJ1-1; D might be TRBD1 (5 bases). The CDR3 runs 13 residues. Germline-derived CDR1 and CDR2 are SGHTA and FQGTGA. The V end lost 5 bases, the J end lost 2 bases, and 9 bases lay between the germline ends. The CDR3 nucleotides read TGTGCCAGCAGCCGGGACCATAACACTGAAGCTTTCTTT. Its protein is CASSRDHNTEAFF.

Details on this clonotype: With a much larger clone just one base away, this may be a read error. The gene calls are TRBV20-1 and TRBJ2-1; perhaps TRBD2 as D (6 bases). CDR3 length: 14 residues. Trimming cost V 5 bases and J 10 bases, with 21 bases left between them. Germline CDR1 DFQATT, CDR2 SNEGSKA (reference sequence). This chain's CDR3 is CSAPVSGELYEQFF. The CDR3, as DNA: TGCAGTGCTCCGGTTAGCGGAGAGCTCTACGAGCAGTTCTTC.

Only a few counts were recorded for this clonotype. The rearrangement joins TRBV28 to TRBJ2-1; no clear D. The CDR3 totals 15 residues. The germline gives CDR1 MDHEN, CDR2 SYDVKM. Trimming took 2 bases from V and 10 from J, leaving 18 bases between them. CDR3 amino acids: CASSLRLRGTEEQFF. CDR3 nucleotide sequence: TGTGCCAGCAGTTTAAGGCTTCGCGGAACGGAAGAGCAGTTCTTC.

V usage is TRBV4-2 and J usage is TRBJ2-5, with D maybe TRBD2 (7 bases). Germline V gene data show CDR1 as LGHNA and CDR2 as YNFKEQ. The CDR3 runs to 16 residues. Trimming shortened V by 3 bases and J by 2 bases, and 16 bases separated the two germline ends. The CDR3 sequence: CASSHRGGAKQETQYF. In DNA form, the CDR3 reads TGTGCCAGCAGCCACCGAGGGGGGGCTAAACAAGAGACCCAGTACTTC.

The sample holds many counts of this clonotype. This chain links TRBV20-1 with TRBJ2-2; D is unclear. V was shortened by 4 bases and J by 3 bases, with 9 bases between the two germline ends. The CDR3 loop spans 13 amino acids. The germline CDR1 and CDR2 sequences are DFQATT and SNEGSKA (reference sequence). The CDR3 sequence: CSAKVADTGELFF. The CDR3 nucleotides are TGCAGTGCTAAGGTGGCAGACACCGGGGAGCTGTTTTTT.

As regards this clonotype: A clone one base away is much larger, so this may be a read error. This chain joins TRBV5-1 and TRBJ2-3, with a tentative D call TRBD1 (6 bases). The V gene lost 5 bases and the J gene lost 3 bases, with 10 bases spanning the gap. From germline, CDR1 is SGHRS and CDR2 YFSETQ. The CDR3 spans 13 residues. As DNA, the CDR3 is TGCGCCAGCAGACGAGACAGGACAGATACGCAGTATTTT. Its protein is CASRRDRTDTQYF.

This clonotype was counted ten times or more. The chain carries TRBV7-3 and TRBJ2-3; D not certain. Germline loops: CDR1 SGHTA, CDR2 FQGTGA. Trimming took 2 bases from V and 0 from J, leaving 9 bases between them. The CDR3 consists of 15 residues. This CDR3 reads CASSLSLGSTDTQYF. The CDR3 region has the DNA TGTGCCAGCAGCTTATCTTTGGGCAGCACAGATACGCAGTATTTT. The variable domain in full, completed from reference TRBV7-3 and TRBJ2-3, reads GAGVSQTPSNKVTEKGKYVELRCDPISGHTALYWYRQSLGQGPEFLIYFQGTGAADDSGLPNDRFFAVRPEGSVSTLKIQRTERGDSAVYLCASSLSLGSTDTQYFGPGTRLTVL.

This clonotype was seen ten or more times. The V call is TRBV4-3, the J call TRBJ2-1; D is unclear. Trimming removed 0 bases from V and 4 bases from J, with 7 bases in between. Germline V gives CDR1 LGHNA, CDR2 YSLEER. The CDR3 is made up of 14 amino acids. CDR3 loop: CASSQDWVYNEQFF. In DNA form, the CDR3 reads TGCGCCAGCAGCCAAGATTGGGTATACAATGAGCAGTTCTTC.

V gene TRBV28 combines with J gene TRBJ1-1; no definite D call. The germline gives CDR1 MDHEN, CDR2 SYDVKM. The CDR3 covers 13 residues. The germline V and J ends were trimmed by 3 bases and 11 bases, with 16 bases remaining between them. In DNA form, the CDR3 reads TGTGCCAGCAGTTTCCCTAAGTCACCGTCTGCTTTCTTT. It yields the protein CASSFPKSPSAFF.

Ten or more counts support this clonotype. The rearrangement links TRBV7-6 to TRBJ2-3; D is unresolved. V was pared by 8 bases and J by 6 bases, with 18 bases between. From germline, CDR1 is SGHVS and CDR2 FNYEAQ. The CDR3 covers 14 residues. The CDR3 loop is CASGGLVPTDTQYF. CDR3 DNA sequence: TGTGCCAGCGGCGGTCTCGTTCCTACGGATACGCAGTATTTT.

At least ten counts were recorded for this clonotype. The rearrangement uses TRBV5-1 and TRBJ2-7; D is unresolved. The CDR3 is 14 amino acids. CDR1 and CDR2 from the germline V gene are SGHRS and YFSETQ. V lost 5 bases to trimming and J lost 2 bases, with 14 bases between them. Here the CDR3 DNA reads TGCGCCAGCAGTGTAACGGATTCAACCTACGAGCAGTACTTC. Encoded protein: CASSVTDSTYEQYF. The full variable domain, rest sourced from reference TRBV5-1 and TRBJ2-7, is KAGVTQTPRYLIKTRGQQVTLSCSPISGHRSVSWYQQTPGQGLQFLFEYFSETQRNKGNFPGRFSGRQFSNSRSEMNVSTLELGDSALYLCASSVTDSTYEQYFGPGTRLTVT.

The chain couples TRBV2 to TRBJ2-7, with D unclear. V lost 7 bases and J lost 3, with 25 bases in between. CDR1 and CDR2 from the germline V gene are SNHLY and FYNNEI. The CDR3 covers 17 residues. For the CDR3, the DNA is TGTGCCAGCAAAGCTACCCTACCCCTAATTCCAGACTACGAGCAGTACTTC. It specifies CASKATLPLIPDYEQYF.

This clonotype was counted between two and nine times. V usage is TRBV7-9 and J usage is TRBJ2-1; D uncertain. Germline CDR1 is SEHNR and CDR2 is FQNEAQ (reference sequence). The CDR3 sequence is 17 residues long. V shed 1 base and J shed 4 bases, with 17 bases lying between them. DNA for the CDR3: TGTGCCAGCAGCTTAGACGTACTGGACCGGCTATACAATGAGCAGTTCTTC. It is translated as CASSLDVLDRLYNEQFF.

This chain connects TRBV6-5 to TRBJ1-1; TRBD1 is a possible D gene (5 bases). The CDR3 length is 15 residues. Trimming removed 3 bases at V and 0 bases at J, with 11 bases between. Germline CDR1 reads MNHEY; CDR2 reads SVGAGI. CDR3: CASSYQGLLNTEAFF. The CDR3 DNA sequence: TGTGCCAGCAGTTATCAGGGTCTTTTGAACACTGAAGCTTTCTTT.

In its sample, this clonotype was seen a few times. A much larger clonotype is one base distant, so this may be a read error. The chain couples TRBV12-3 or TRBV12-4 to TRBJ2-5, with D possibly matching TRBD1 (6 bases). The CDR3 is made up of 18 amino acids. Here the CDR3 reads CAISFFVEWGQKEETQYF. The CDR3 DNA follows: TGTGCCATCAGTTTCTTTGTCGAGTGGGGGCAAAAGGAGGAGACCCAGTACTTC.

The chain joins TRBV7-6 to TRBJ2-3; the D gene is possibly TRBD2 (7 bases). This CDR3 comprises 14 residues. The germline V gene has CDR1 SGHVS and CDR2 FNYEAQ. V dropped 4 bases and J dropped 7 bases, with 15 bases sitting between them. CDR3 bases: TGTGCCAGCAGCTGGGGGGGGGCAGGGAATACGCAGTATTTT. This encodes CASSWGGAGNTQYF.

The CDR3 here is CAWSPGTSPEQFF. In DNA form, the CDR3 reads TGTGCCTGGAGTCCCGGGACTAGCCCTGAGCAGTTCTTC. J is TRBJ2-1 and V is TRBV30; 9 nucleotides line up with TRBD2. This CDR3 comprises 13 residues. Trimming at V came to 2 bases and at J to 9 bases, leaving 5 bases not matched to a gene. CDR1 is GTSNPN, CDR2 SVGIG, per germline (reference sequence).

This clonotype has at least ten counts. This chain connects TRBV7-6 to TRBJ1-5, with D perhaps matching TRBD1 (5 bases). With 5 bases removed from V and 5 bases from J, the gap between germline ends came to 13 bases. The CDR3 is 14 amino acids. CDR1 is SGHVS and CDR2 is FNYEAQ in the germline V gene. The CDR3 reads CASSTKGRYQPQHF. CDR3 in DNA: TGTGCCAGCAGCACTAAGGGGAGGTATCAGCCCCAGCATTTT.

The chain links TRBV20-1 to TRBJ1-2; no clear D. The CDR3 loop spans 12 amino acids. Per the germline V gene, CDR1 is DFQATT and CDR2 is SNEGSKA (reference sequence). V lost 4 bases and J 2 bases, leaving 8 bases between the germline ends. CDR3 region: CSATALNYGYTF. The CDR3 coding sequence is TGCAGTGCTACCGCGCTCAACTATGGCTACACCTTC.

This clonotype was seen a few times. The chain couples TRBV20-1 to TRBJ2-1; D might be TRBD1 or TRBD2, each matching 5 bases. The CDR3 loop spans 8 amino acids. V shed 7 bases and J shed 12 bases, with 7 bases lying between them. CDR1 is DFQATT, CDR2 SNEGSKA, per germline (reference sequence). This CDR3 reads CSEGRQFF. The CDR3 DNA reads as TGCAGTGAGGGGAGGCAGTTCTTC.

This clonotype was found many times. The chain combines TRBV28 with TRBJ2-3; D is possibly TRBD2 (6 bases). This CDR3 comprises 13 residues. CDR1 and CDR2 from the germline V gene are MDHEN and SYDVKM. V lost 6 bases and J lost 4, with 11 bases in between. The CDR3 is CASRLAGSDTQYF. The CDR3 DNA sequence: TGTGCCAGCAGACTGGCGGGGTCAGATACGCAGTATTTT.